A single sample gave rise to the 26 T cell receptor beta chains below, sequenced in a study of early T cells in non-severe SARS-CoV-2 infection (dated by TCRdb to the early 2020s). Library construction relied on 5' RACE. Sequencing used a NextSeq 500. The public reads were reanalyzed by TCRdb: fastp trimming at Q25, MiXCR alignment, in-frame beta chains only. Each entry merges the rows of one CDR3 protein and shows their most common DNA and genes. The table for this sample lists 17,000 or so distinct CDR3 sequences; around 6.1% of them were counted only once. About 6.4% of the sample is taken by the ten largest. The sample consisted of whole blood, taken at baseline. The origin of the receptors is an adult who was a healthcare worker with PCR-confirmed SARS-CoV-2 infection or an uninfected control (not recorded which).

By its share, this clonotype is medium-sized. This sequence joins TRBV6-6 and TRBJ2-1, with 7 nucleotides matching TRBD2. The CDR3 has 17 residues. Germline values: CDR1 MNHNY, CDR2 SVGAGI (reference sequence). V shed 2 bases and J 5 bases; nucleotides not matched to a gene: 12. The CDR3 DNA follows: TGTGCCAGCAGTTACGGTCTCTTCGCGGGGGAGGACAATGAGCAGTTCTTC. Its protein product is CASSYGLFAGEDNEQFF.

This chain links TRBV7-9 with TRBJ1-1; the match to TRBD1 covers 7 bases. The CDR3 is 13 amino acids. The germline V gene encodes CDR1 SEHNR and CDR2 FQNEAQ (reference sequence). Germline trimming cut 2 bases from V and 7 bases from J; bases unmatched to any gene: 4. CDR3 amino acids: CASSLKQGSEAFF. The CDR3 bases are TGTGCCAGCAGCTTAAAACAGGGGAGTGAAGCTTTCTTT. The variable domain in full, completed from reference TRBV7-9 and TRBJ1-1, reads DTGVSQNPRHKITKRGQNVTFRCDPISEHNRLYWYRQTLGQGPEFLTYFQNEAQLEKSRLLSDRFSAERPKGSFSTLEIQRTEQGDSAMYLCASSLKQGSEAFFGQGTRLTVV.

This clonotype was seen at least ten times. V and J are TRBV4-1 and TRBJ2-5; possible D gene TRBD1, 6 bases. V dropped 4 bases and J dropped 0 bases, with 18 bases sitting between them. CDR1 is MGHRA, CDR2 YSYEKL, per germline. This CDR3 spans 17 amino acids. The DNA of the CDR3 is TGCGCCAGCAGCCCATACCAGACAGGACTGTACCAAGAGACCCAGTACTTC. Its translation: CASSPYQTGLYQETQYF.

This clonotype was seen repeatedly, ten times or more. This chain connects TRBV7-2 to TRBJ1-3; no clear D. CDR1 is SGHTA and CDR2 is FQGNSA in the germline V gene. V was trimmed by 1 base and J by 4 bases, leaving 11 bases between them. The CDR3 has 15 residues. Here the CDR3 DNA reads TGTGCCAGCAGCTTAGATGCCGGGTTAGGAAACACCATATATTTT. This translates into CASSLDAGLGNTIYF.

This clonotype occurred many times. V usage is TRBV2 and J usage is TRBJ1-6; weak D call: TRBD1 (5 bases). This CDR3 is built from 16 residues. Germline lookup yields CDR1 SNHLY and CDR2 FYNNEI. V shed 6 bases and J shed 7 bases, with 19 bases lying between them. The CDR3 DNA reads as TGTGCCAGCAGGGGGGAGCCGAGAAGGGGAAATTCACCCCTCCACTTT. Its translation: CASRGEPRRGNSPLHF.

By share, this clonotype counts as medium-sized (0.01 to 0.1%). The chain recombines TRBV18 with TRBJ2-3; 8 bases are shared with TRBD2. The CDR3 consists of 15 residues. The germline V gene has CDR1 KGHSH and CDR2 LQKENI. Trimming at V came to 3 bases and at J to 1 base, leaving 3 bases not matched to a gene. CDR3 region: CASSPVRGGTDTQYF. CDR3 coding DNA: TGTGCCAGCTCACCTGTGCGGGGGGGCACAGATACGCAGTATTTT.

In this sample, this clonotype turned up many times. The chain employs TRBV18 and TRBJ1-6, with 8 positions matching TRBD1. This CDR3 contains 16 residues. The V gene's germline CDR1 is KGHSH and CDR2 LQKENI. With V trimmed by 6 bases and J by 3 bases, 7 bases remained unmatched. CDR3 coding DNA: TGTGCCAGCTCGACAGGGGCTACTGACTATAATTCACCCCTCCACTTT. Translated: CASSTGATDYNSPLHF.

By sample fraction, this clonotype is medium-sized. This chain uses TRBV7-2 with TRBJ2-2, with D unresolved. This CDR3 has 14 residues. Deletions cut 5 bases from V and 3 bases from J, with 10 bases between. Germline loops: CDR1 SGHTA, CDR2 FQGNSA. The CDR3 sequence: CASSRTTYTGELFF. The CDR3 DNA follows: TGTGCCAGCAGCCGTACCACTTACACCGGGGAGCTGTTTTTT.

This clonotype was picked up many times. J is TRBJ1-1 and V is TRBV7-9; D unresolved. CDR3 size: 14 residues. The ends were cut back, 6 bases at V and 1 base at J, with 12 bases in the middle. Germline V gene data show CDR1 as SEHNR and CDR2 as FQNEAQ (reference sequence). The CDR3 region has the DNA TGTGCCAGCAGTTTAACACAACGGAACACTGAAGCTTTCTTT. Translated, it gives CASSLTQRNTEAFF.

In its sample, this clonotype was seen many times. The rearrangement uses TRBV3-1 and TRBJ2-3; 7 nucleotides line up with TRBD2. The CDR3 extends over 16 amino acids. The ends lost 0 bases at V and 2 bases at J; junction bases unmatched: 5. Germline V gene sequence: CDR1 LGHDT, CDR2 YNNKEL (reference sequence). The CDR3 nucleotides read TGTGCCAGCAGCCAAGATCCAGCGGGGAACACAGATACGCAGTATTTT. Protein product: CASSQDPAGNTDTQYF.

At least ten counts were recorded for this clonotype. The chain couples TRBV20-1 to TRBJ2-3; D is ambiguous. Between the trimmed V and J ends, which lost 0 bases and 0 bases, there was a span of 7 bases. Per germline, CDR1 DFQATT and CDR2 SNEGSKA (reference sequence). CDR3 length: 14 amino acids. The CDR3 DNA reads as TGCAGTGCTAGAGATTCACGAAGCACAGATACGCAGTATTTT. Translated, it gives CSARDSRSTDTQYF.

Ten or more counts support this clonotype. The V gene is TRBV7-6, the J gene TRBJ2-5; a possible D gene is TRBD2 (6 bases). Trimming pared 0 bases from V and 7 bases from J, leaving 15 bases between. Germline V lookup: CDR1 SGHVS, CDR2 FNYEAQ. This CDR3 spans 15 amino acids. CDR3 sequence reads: CASSLARGRDVTQYF. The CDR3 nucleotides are TGTGCCAGCAGCTTAGCGCGGGGAAGGGACGTGACCCAGTACTTC.

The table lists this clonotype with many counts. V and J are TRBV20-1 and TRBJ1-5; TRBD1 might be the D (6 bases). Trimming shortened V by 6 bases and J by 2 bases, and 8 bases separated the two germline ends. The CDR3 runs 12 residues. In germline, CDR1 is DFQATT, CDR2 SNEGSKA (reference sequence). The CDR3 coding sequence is TGCAGTGCAGGGGGAGGCAATCAGCCCCAGCATTTT. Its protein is CSAGGGNQPQHF.

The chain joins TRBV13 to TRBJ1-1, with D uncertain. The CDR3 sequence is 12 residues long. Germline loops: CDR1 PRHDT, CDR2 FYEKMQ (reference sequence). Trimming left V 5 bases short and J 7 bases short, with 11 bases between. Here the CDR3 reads CASSLRRVEAFF. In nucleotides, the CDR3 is TGTGCCAGCAGCCTCAGGAGGGTTGAAGCTTTCTTT.

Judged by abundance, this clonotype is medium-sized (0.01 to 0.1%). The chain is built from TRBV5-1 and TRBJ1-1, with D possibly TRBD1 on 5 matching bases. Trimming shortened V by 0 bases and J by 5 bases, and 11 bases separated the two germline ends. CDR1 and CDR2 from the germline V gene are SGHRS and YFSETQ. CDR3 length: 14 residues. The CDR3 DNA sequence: TGCGCCAGCAGCTTGGCTCAGGGAGGAACTGAAGCTTTCTTT. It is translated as CASSLAQGGTEAFF.

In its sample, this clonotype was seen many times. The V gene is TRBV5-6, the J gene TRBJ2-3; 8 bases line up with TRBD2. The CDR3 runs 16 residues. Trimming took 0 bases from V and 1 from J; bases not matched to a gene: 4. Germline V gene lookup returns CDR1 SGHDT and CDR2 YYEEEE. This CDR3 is CASSLVVRGGTDTQYF. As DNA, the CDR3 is TGTGCCAGCAGCTTGGTCGTGCGGGGGGGCACAGATACGCAGTATTTT.

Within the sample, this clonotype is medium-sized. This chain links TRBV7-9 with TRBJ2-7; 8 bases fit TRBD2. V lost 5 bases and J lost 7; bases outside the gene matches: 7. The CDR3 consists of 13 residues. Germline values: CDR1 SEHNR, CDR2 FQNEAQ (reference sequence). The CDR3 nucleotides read TGTGCCAGCAGCAAAGCGGGGGAAGTGGAGCAGTACTTC. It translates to CASSKAGEVEQYF.

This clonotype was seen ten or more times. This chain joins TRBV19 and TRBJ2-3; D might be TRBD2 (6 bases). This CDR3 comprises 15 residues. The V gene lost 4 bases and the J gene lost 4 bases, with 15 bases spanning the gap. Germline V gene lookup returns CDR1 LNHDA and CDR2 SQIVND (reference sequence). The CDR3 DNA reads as TGTGCCAGTAGTAAAGACCGGGACTTTTCAGATACGCAGTATTTT. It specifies CASSKDRDFSDTQYF.

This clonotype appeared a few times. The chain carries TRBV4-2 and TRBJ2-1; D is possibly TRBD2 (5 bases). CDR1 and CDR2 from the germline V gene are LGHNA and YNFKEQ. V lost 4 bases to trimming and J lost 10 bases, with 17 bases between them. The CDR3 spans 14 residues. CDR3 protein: CASSPRTHLGEQFF. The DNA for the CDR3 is TGTGCCAGCAGCCCTCGGACTCACCTGGGAGAGCAGTTCTTC.

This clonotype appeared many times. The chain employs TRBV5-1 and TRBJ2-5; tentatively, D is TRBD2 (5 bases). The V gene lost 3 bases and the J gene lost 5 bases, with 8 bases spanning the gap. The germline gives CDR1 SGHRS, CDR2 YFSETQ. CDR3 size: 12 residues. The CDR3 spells CASSSRGETQYF. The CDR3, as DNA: TGCGCCAGCAGCTCCCGAGGGGAGACCCAGTACTTC.

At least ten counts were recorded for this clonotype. The CDR3 DNA reads as TGTGCCAGCAGTAAAACCGGGACTGGCACAGATACGCAGTATTTT. Its translation: CASSKTGTGTDTQYF. The chain combines TRBV12-3 or TRBV12-4 with TRBJ2-3; D may be TRBD2 (6 bases). Trimming cost V 5 bases and J 1 base, with 13 bases left between them. The CDR3 totals 15 residues.

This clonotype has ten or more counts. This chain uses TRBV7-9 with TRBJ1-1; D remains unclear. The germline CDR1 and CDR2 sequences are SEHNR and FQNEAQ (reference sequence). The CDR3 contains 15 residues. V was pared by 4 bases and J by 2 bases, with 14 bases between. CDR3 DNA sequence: TGTGCCAGCAGCTACCTCGAGGGATCCAACACTGAAGCTTTCTTT. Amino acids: CASSYLEGSNTEAFF.

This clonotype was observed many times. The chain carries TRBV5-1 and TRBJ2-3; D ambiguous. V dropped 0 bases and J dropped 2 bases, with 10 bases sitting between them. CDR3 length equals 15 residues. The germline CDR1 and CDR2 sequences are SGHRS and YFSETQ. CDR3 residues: CASSLAGRNTDTQYF. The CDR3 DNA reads TGCGCCAGCAGCTTGGCAGGCAGAAACACAGATACGCAGTATTTT.

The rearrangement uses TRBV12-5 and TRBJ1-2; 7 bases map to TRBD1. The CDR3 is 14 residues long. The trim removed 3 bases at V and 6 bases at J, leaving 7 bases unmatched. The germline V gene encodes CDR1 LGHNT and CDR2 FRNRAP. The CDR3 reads CASGFAGQSHGYTF. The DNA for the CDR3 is TGTGCTAGTGGTTTCGCGGGACAGTCCCATGGCTACACCTTC.

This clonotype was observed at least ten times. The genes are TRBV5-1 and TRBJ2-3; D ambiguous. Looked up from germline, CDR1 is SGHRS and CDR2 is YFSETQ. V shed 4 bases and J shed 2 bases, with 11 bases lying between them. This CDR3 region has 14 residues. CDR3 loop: CASSRAVDTDTQYF. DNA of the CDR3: TGCGCCAGCAGCCGGGCCGTCGACACAGATACGCAGTATTTT. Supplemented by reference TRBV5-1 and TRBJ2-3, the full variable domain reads KAGVTQTPRYLIKTRGQQVTLSCSPISGHRSVSWYQQTPGQGLQFLFEYFSETQRNKGNFPGRFSGRQFSNSRSEMNVSTLELGDSALYLCASSRAVDTDTQYFGPGTRLTVL.

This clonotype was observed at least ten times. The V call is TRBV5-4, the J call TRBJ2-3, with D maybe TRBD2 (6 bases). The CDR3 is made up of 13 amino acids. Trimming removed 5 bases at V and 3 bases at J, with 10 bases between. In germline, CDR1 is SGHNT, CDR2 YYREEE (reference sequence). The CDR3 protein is CASRKAGTDTQYF. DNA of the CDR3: TGTGCCAGCAGGAAAGCGGGTACAGATACGCAGTATTTT.